This T cell receptor (beta chain) came from a study of T cells after yellow fever vaccination. Broader study findings: Clones from primary vaccination mostly reappeared after the booster (around 96% CD4, approximately 91% CD8).

This clonotype showed up many times. Its target is unknown. CDR1 is SEHNR and CDR2 is FQNEAQ in the germline V gene (reference sequence). The CDR3 spans 16 residues. V was clipped by 4 bases and J by 5 bases; unmatched bases: 12. UMIs were added to TCR cDNA along with a universal primer site when it was made by 5'RACE template switching. TCRdb independently ran MiXCR on the 5' RACE reads; one entry per CDR3 protein. The table records 200,000 to 300,000 distinct CDR3 sequences, roughly 3.5% of them present only once. The receptor's source is a man between 18 and 35 years old who received the YFV17D yellow fever vaccine. The specimen comprised PBMCs, sampled 15 days after the yellow fever booster vaccination. The rearrangement links TRBV7-9 to TRBJ2-5, with 8 bases aligning to TRBD1. The CDR3 DNA reads TGTGCCAGCAGCTCACGGACAGGGCGGGAAGGGGAGACCCAGTACTTC. Translated, it gives CASSSRTGREGETQYF.